The present T cell receptor beta chain was sequenced within a study of control samples from healthy donors and cancer patients. This CDR3 region has 13 residues. CDR1 is MGHRA and CDR2 is YSYEKL in the germline V gene. Deletions cut 2 bases from V and 7 bases from J, with 11 bases between. Sequencing was performed with immunoSEQ multiplex PCR; in TCRdb, only in-frame clones are kept and a portion is missing. The sample includes approximately 98,000 clones, about 80% of them seen just once. Input material: blood. The source of this sequence is a man between 18 and 35 years old in good health. The chain recombines TRBV4-1 with TRBJ1-2; D not resolved. The CDR3 loop is CASSQPSAIGYTF. Written as DNA, the CDR3 is TGCGCCAGCAGCCAACCTTCCGCAATTGGCTACACCTTC.